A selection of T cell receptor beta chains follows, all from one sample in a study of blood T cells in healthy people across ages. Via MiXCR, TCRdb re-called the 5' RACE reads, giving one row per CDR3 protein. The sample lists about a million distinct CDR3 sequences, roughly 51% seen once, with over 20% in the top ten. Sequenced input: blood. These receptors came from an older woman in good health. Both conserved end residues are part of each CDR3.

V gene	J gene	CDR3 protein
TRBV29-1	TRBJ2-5	CSVELGGNEQYF
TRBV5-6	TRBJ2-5	CASSDEHGLAGGTQYF
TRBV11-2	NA	CASSYRGPGYEQYF
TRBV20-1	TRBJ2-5	CSAPPPGQGQTQYF
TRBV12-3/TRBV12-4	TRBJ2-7	CASSPGPERSYEQYF
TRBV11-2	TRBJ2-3	CASSPGTGDSDTQYF
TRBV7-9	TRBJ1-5	CASSLDNQPQHF
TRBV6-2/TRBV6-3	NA	CASSSPSGRSYNEQYF
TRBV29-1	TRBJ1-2	CSVLGGTTNGYTF
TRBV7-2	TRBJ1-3	CASSLRGSGNTTYF
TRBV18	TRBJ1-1	CASSPFDRRAFF
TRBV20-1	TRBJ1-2	CSASATANYGYTF
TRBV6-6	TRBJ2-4	CASDTLGRLKNIQYF
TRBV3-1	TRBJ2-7	CASSQAASRVSYEQYF
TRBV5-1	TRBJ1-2	CASSLEYQGYGYTF
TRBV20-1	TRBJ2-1	CSALDPPHEQFF
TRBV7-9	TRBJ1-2	CASSFGAAYGYTF
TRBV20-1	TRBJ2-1	CSAREQSGLAGAQWSYNEQFF